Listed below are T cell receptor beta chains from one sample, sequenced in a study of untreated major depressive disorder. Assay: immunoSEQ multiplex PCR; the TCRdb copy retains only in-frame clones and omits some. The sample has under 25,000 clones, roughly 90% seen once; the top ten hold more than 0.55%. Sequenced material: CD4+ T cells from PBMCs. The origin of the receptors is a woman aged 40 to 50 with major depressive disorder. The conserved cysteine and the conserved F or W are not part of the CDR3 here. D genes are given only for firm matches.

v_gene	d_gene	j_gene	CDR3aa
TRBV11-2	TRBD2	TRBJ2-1	ASSITSGSYNEQF
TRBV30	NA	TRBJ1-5	AWSETDTLTQPQH
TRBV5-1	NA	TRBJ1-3	ASSSAGINGNTIY
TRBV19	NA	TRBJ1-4	ASSQGVSEKLF
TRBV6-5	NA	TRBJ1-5	ASSLRAGPQH
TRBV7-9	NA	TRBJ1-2	ASSFGVRDYGYT
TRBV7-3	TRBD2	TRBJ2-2	ASSRSSGGNTGELF
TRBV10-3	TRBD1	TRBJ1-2	AIKVTGRGDYGYT
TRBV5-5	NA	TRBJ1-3	ASSSGSSGNTIY
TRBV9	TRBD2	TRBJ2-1	ASSVDNSGPNQF
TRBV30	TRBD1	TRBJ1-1	ASKSRGQGFGRSTEAF
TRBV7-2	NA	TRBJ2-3	ASSVGGNTDTQY
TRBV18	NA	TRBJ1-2	ASSPRGENGYT
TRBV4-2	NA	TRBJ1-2	ASSQDNRVHT
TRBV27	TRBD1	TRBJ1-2	ASSLSRGGGYT
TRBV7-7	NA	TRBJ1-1	ASSLGLDTEAF
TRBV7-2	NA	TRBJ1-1	ASSLMGTRVTEAF
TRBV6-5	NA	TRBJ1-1	ASKTGQWNTEAF
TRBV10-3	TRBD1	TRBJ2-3	AISDGQGPTDTQY
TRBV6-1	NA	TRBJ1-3	ASSGGAGNTIY
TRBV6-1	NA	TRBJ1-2	ASSELGIYGYT
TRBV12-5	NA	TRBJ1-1	ASGDKTGVNTEAF
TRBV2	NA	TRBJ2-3	ASSYTDTQY
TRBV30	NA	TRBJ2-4	AWKLKGNIQY
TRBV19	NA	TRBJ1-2	ASSGSGTISYGYT
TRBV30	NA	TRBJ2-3	AWGPGLSTDTQY
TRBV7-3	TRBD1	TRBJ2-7	ASSVGTGVSEQY
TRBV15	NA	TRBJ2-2	ATRRLANTGELF
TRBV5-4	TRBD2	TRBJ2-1	ASSREGSGHEQF
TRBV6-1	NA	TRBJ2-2	ASVIVNTGELF
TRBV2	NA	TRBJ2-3	ASSEFPGAADTQY
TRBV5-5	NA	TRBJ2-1	ASSVGALGYNEQF
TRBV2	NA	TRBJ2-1	ASNDRYNEQF
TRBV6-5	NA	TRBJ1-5	ASSYRKSNQPQH
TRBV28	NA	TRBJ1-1	ASSLMRNTEAF
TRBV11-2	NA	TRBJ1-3	ASSRTSGNTIY
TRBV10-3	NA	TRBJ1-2	AISTSLTGVGYT
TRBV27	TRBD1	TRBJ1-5	ASSRGQGSNQPQH
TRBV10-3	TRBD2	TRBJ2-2	AAKSGRDTGELF
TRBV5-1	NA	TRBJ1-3	ASSLSQGTGNTIY
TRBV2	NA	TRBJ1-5	ASSFLDRDQPQH
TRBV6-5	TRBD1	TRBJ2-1	ASTYDRGALNEQF
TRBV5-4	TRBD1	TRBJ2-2	ASSRRDRDTGELF
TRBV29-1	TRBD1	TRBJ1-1	SVARGSSTEAF